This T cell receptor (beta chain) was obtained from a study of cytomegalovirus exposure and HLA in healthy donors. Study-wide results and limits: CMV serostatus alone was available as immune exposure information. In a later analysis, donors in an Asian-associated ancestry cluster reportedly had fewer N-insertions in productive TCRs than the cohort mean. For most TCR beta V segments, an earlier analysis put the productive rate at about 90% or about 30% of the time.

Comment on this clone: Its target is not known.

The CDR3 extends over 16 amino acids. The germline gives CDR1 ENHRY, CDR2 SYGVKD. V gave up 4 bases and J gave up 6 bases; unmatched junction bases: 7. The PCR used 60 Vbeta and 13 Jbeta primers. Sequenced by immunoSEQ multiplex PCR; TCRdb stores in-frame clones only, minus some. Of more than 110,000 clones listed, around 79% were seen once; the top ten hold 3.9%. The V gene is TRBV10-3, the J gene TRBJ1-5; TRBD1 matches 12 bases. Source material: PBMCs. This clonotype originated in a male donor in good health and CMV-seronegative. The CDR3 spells CAISGGDRGPSQPQHF. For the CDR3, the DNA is TGTGCCATCAGTGGTGGGGACAGGGGGCCTTCTCAGCCCCAGCATTTT.